Listed below are T cell receptor beta chains from one sample, sequenced in a study of blood T cells in healthy people across ages. TCRdb recomputed calls from the 5' RACE reads with MiXCR, one row per CDR3 protein. The table has over 1.5 million distinct CDR3 sequences, roughly 49% seen once. Sequenced material: blood. The receptors stem from a woman aged 35 to 49 in good health. CDR3s include the opening cysteine and the closing phenylalanine or tryptophan. A D gene is named only where the DNA matches it firmly. Clone size is stated in some rows and not others, as once, few, many or a class when expanded.

d_call j_call v_call clone_size cdr3_nt cdr3_aa
NA TRBJ1-2 TRBV28 few TGTGCCACCACAGGGCTCAACTATGGCTACACCTTC CATTGLNYGYTF
TRBD2 TRBJ2-2 TRBV3-1 NA TGTGCCAGCAGCCAAGGAGCGGGGGGGCCCAGCACCGGGGAGCTGTTTTTT CASSQGAGGPSTGELFF
NA TRBJ2-3 TRBV29-1 NA TGCAGCGTTGATTCGGGGTCCCGCACAGATACGCAGTATTTT CSVDSGSRTDTQYF
TRBD2 TRBJ2-3 TRBV2 NA TGTGCCAGCAGTGGTGCGGGGGGGCGAACAGATACGCAGTATTTT CASSGAGGRTDTQYF
TRBD1 TRBJ2-5 TRBV12-3/TRBV12-4 few TGTGCCAGCAGTTCCTGGGACAGGGAAGGGAAAGAGACCCAGTACTTC CASSSWDREGKETQYF
TRBD1 TRBJ1-6 TRBV27 NA TGTGCCAGCAGTCACCGGGACAGCTACAATTCACCCCTCCACTTT CASSHRDSYNSPLHF
NA TRBJ2-2 TRBV7-2 NA TGTGCCAGCAGCTTAACGACGAACACCGGGGAGCTGTTTTTT CASSLTTNTGELFF
TRBD1 TRBJ2-1 TRBV18 once TGTGCCAGCTCCCCCAACAGGGGGAGTAAGAATGAGCAGTTCTTC CASSPNRGSKNEQFF
NA TRBJ2-4 TRBV5-1 NA TGCGCCAGCAGGGCCAGCCACTACGAGCGGTACTTC CASRASHYERYF
NA TRBJ2-1 TRBV12-3/TRBV12-4 NA TGTGCCACCGAGAAAGGGGGATCCTACAATGAGCAGTTCTTC CATEKGGSYNEQFF
TRBD2 TRBJ2-3 TRBV6-6 NA TGTGCCAGCAGACTAGGGAGCGGGGGGGAAATAGATACGCAGTATTTT CASRLGSGGEIDTQYF
NA TRBJ1-2 TRBV5-1 few TGCGCCAGCAGCTTGGCCGACGGCGGCTATGGCTACACCTTC CASSLADGGYGYTF
TRBD2 TRBJ2-5 TRBV7-8 NA TGTGCCAGCAGCACGGAACTAGCGGGGGCCCAGGAGACCCAGTACTTC CASSTELAGAQETQYF
NA TRBJ2-5 TRBV12-3/TRBV12-4 NA TGTGCCAGCAGTTTCGCTGGGGATGGATCCTTTCAAGAGACTCAGTACTTC CASSFAGDGSFQETQYF
TRBD1 TRBJ2-1 TRBV20-1 few TGCAGTGTAACCGGGACAGGGGGGTACAATGAGCAGTTCTTC CSVTGTGGYNEQFF
TRBD1 TRBJ2-2 TRBV2 NA TGTGCCAGCACCGAGAGGGTACCAGGGGGCCTCAACACCGGGGAGCTGTTTTTT CASTERVPGGLNTGELFF
NA TRBJ2-5 TRBV28 few TGTGCCAGCAGTTCCCCCTTGAAGACCCAGTACTTC CASSSPLKTQYF
TRBD2 TRBJ2-1 TRBV28 NA TGTGCCAGCAGCTCACCGACTAGCGGGGGGGCAAATGAGCAGTTCTTC CASSSPTSGGANEQFF
NA TRBJ2-1 TRBV7-2 few TGTGCCAGCAGCTTGAAACTGGCCGGGAGGCAGTTCTTC CASSLKLAGRQFF
TRBD2 TRBJ2-7 TRBV7-2 NA TGTGCCAGCACCAGCGGGAATACCTACGAGCAGTACTTC CASTSGNTYEQYF
NA TRBJ2-5 TRBV20-1 NA TGCAGTGCTGATGGGGGGCCCGTGGAGACCCAGTACTTC CSADGGPVETQYF
TRBD1 TRBJ2-5 TRBV25-1 few TGTGCCAGCAGCCCCTTATGGACAGGGGCTCGGGAGACCCAGTACTTC CASSPLWTGARETQYF
NA TRBJ2-7 TRBV28 NA TGTGCCAGCAGTTTAGGGAGGACCGTAGACTACGAGCAGTACTTC CASSLGRTVDYEQYF
NA TRBJ2-5 TRBV27 few TGTGCCAGCAGACCCGAAACTAAGGAGGAGTACTTC CASRPETKEEYF
TRBD1 TRBJ2-7 TRBV20-1 NA TGCAGTGCTACCCAGGGGGCCACCTACGAGCAGTACTTC CSATQGATYEQYF
NA TRBJ2-3 TRBV6-2/TRBV6-3 NA TGTGCCAGCAGTGAGCCGTCGGGGAGAGATACGCAGTATTTT CASSEPSGRDTQYF